These 11 T cell receptor beta chains were all obtained from the same sample, sequenced in a study of T-cell reconstitution after alpha-beta-depleted transplantation in children. Researchers prepared the TCRbeta library using unique molecular identifiers, the study reports. TCRdb used MiXCR to reprocess the PCR reads, holding one entry per CDR3 protein. The sample records fewer than 120,000 distinct CDR3 sequences, about 9.4% being singletons. This sample comprised PBMCs from the stem cell graft donor, obtained from the stem cell graft. Receptors originate from a human donor who donated a stem cell graft to a child with acute lymphoblastic leukemia.

This clonotype was picked up many times. This sequence joins TRBV9 and TRBJ2-3, with TRBD2 matching over 7 bases. This CDR3 comprises 14 residues. Germline V lookup: CDR1 SGDLS, CDR2 YYNGEE. V trimming: 0 bases; J trimming: 3 bases; junction bases outside the gene matches: 1. CDR3 protein: CASSVALATDTQYF. DNA for the CDR3: TGTGCCAGCAGCGTAGCACTAGCGACAGATACGCAGTATTTT.

Many counts were recorded for this clonotype. The chain has TRBV28 and TRBJ1-2; no clear D gene. Between the trimmed V and J ends, which lost 6 bases and 4 bases, there was a span of 9 bases. The CDR3 has 12 residues. The germline V gene encodes CDR1 MDHEN and CDR2 SYDVKM. The CDR3 spells CASSLRTYGYTF. CDR3 nucleotide sequence: TGTGCCAGCAGCCTTAGAACCTATGGCTACACCTTC.

V usage is TRBV5-1 and J usage is TRBJ1-2; 10 bases match TRBD1. Germline V lookup: CDR1 SGHRS, CDR2 YFSETQ. Trimming at V came to 3 bases and at J to 9 bases, leaving 8 bases not matched to a gene. The length of the CDR3 is 14 residues. CDR3 region: CASSSSGTGARYTF. CDR3 nucleotide sequence: TGCGCCAGCAGCTCTTCCGGGACAGGGGCGCGCTACACCTTC. The whole variable domain, filled in from reference TRBV5-1 and TRBJ1-2, reads KAGVTQTPRYLIKTRGQQVTLSCSPISGHRSVSWYQQTPGQGLQFLFEYFSETQRNKGNFPGRFSGRQFSNSRSEMNVSTLELGDSALYLCASSSSGTGARYTFGSGTRLTVV.

V is TRBV24-1 and J is TRBJ2-5, with D unclear. V was clipped by 7 bases and J by 3 bases, with 11 bases between them. Germline CDR1 is KGHDR and CDR2 is SFDVKD. The length of the CDR3 is 13 residues. For the CDR3, the DNA is TGTGCCACCAGGCCCCTGTGGGAAGAGACCCAGTACTTC. Protein: CATRPLWEETQYF.

Judged by abundance, this clonotype is medium-sized. V is TRBV20-1 and J is TRBJ2-5; the match to TRBD2 covers 9 bases. The germline gives CDR1 DFQATT, CDR2 SNEGSKA (reference sequence). V shed 6 bases and J 2 bases; nucleotides not matched to a gene: 10. The CDR3 sequence is 15 residues long. This CDR3 reads CSAPRGGGVQETQYF. In nucleotides, the CDR3 is TGCAGTGCCCCCCGTGGCGGGGGGGTACAAGAGACCCAGTACTTC.

Regarding this clonotype: This sequence may be a read error, since a much larger clone differs from it by one base. The genes are TRBV24-1 and TRBJ2-7, with 9 bases aligning to TRBD1. V lost 3 bases and J lost 5; bases outside the gene matches: 10. CDR3 size: 16 residues. Germline V gene data show CDR1 as KGHDR and CDR2 as SFDVKD. The CDR3 region is CATSDHAGTGSHEQYF. Written as DNA, the CDR3 is TGTGCCACCAGTGATCACGCCGGGACAGGGTCCCACGAGCAGTACTTC.

In its sample, this clonotype was seen many times. The chain is built from TRBV11-2 and TRBJ1-2, with TRBD1 matching 7 bases. This CDR3 has 17 amino acids. V trimming: 0 bases; J trimming: 5 bases; junction bases outside the gene matches: 12. CDR1 is SGHAT, CDR2 FQNNGV, per germline. CDR3 protein: CASSLERGRGRSYGYTF. The CDR3 coding sequence is TGTGCCAGCAGCTTAGAGAGGGGGCGGGGACGGAGTTATGGCTACACCTTC.

The sample holds many counts of this clonotype. The gene calls are TRBV27 and TRBJ1-5; perhaps TRBD1 as D (6 bases). With 2 bases removed from V and 3 bases from J, the gap between germline ends came to 11 bases. CDR1 and CDR2 from the germline V gene are MNHEY and SMNVEV (reference sequence). The CDR3 has 15 amino acids. The CDR3 DNA reads as TGTGCCAGCAGTTTAACAGGGCTTAACAATCAGCCCCAGCATTTT. Residues: CASSLTGLNNQPQHF.

Ten or more counts support this clonotype. The chain couples TRBV5-1 to TRBJ2-1; TRBD2 matches at 7 bases. Germline lookup yields CDR1 SGHRS and CDR2 YFSETQ. J was trimmed by 2 bases and V by 1 base; bases with no gene match: 0. CDR3 length: 14 residues. In DNA, the CDR3 is TGCGCCAGCAGCTTGACTAGCGCCTACAATGAGCAGTTCTTC. Translating gives CASSLTSAYNEQFF. Combining the CDR3 with reference TRBV5-1 and TRBJ2-1 gives the whole variable domain KAGVTQTPRYLIKTRGQQVTLSCSPISGHRSVSWYQQTPGQGLQFLFEYFSETQRNKGNFPGRFSGRQFSNSRSEMNVSTLELGDSALYLCASSLTSAYNEQFFGPGTRLTVL.

This clonotype showed up many times. This chain connects TRBV7-2 to TRBJ1-5; D ambiguous. The CDR3 spans 12 residues. The V and J ends lost 6 bases and 7 bases respectively, with 10 bases between them. CDR1 SGHTA and CDR2 FQGNSA come from the germline V gene. CDR3 protein: CASSGRRQPQHF. The CDR3 bases are TGTGCCAGCAGTGGACGGAGGCAGCCCCAGCATTTT.

This clonotype was detected many times. The rearrangement links TRBV7-2 to TRBJ1-5; D is unclear. The CDR3 is 14 amino acids. V gave up 1 base and J gave up 6 bases, with 10 bases separating them. Germline V gives CDR1 SGHTA, CDR2 FQGNSA. In DNA form, the CDR3 reads TGTGCCAGCAGCTTAGTAGGGTCTCCTCAGCCCCAGCATTTT. It translates to CASSLVGSPQPQHF.